This TCR beta chain is from a study of blood T cell repertoires in COVID-19. Study summary: The origin of the acute and convalescent COVID-19 samples was the United States, Italy and Spain.

Sequencing used immunoSEQ multiplex PCR; TCRdb keeps in-frame clones, though not all of them. The table records hundreds of thousands of clones, roughly nine tenths of them present only once. The cohort comprised adults aged roughly 18 to 95 years residing in about two dozen US areas. For recovered donors of Cohort 3, there were two negative PCRs, clearance, or symptom resolution. V gave up 6 bases and J gave up 4 bases; unmatched junction bases: 4. The CDR3 length is 13 residues. The germline V gene encodes CDR1 SNHLY and CDR2 FYNNEI. The sequenced sample consisted of PBMCs or T cells enriched from blood (not recorded which). The origin of this receptor is a man aged 25-40 years who had recovered from COVID-19. The chain is built from TRBV2 and TRBJ1-2, with 8 bases identical to TRBD1. CDR3 sequence: CASSQQGGYGYTF. CDR3 bases: TGTGCCAGCAGCCAACAGGGGGGCTATGGCTACACCTTC.